A selection of T cell receptor beta chains follows, all from one sample in a study of neoadjuvant anti-PD-1 for oral cavity cancer. The table came from immunoSEQ multiplex PCR; TCRdb's copy has only in-frame clones and leaves some out. The sample holds about 14,000 clones, about 64% seen once. This material consisted of PBMCs, taken before nivolumab (anti-PD-1) treatment. The receptors stem from a person aged 40-85 years with oral cavity squamous cell carcinoma. Both conserved end residues are part of each CDR3. The order of the fields is D gene, V gene, J gene, clone size, CDR3 DNA, CDR3 protein. The D gene is left open where the match is weak. Size values are once, few and many counts, or a class for expanded clones, and some rows have none.

D gene: TRBD2
V gene: TRBV5-4
J gene: TRBJ2-1
clone size: -
CDR3 DNA: TGTGCCAGCAGCCCCCCCCGGGGGGGCAATGAGCAGTTCTTC
CDR3 protein: CASSPPRGGNEQFF

D gene: -
V gene: TRBV6-1
J gene: TRBJ1-5
clone size: -
CDR3 DNA: TGTGCCAGCAGTGAAGAGGGCACTTTGAGGTCGCCCCAGCATTTT
CDR3 protein: CASSEEGTLRSPQHF

D gene: TRBD2
V gene: TRBV11-3
J gene: TRBJ2-3
clone size: -
CDR3 DNA: TGTGCCAGCAGCTTAGATGCTAGCGGGGGGGCCGGAGATACGCAGTATTTT
CDR3 protein: CASSLDASGGAGDTQYF

D gene: -
V gene: TRBV6-5
J gene: TRBJ1-6
clone size: -
CDR3 DNA: TGTGCCAGCTTGGGGCAGAATAATTCACCCCTCCACTTT
CDR3 protein: CASLGQNNSPLHF

D gene: TRBD1
V gene: TRBV9
J gene: TRBJ2-1
clone size: -
CDR3 DNA: TGTGCCAGCGGATCCGGGACAGTTTACAATGAGCAGTTCTTC
CDR3 protein: CASGSGTVYNEQFF

D gene: -
V gene: TRBV19
J gene: TRBJ2-5
clone size: -
CDR3 DNA: TGTGCCAGTAGCTACTTGGGAAGTGGCCAAGAGACCCAGTACTTC
CDR3 protein: CASSYLGSGQETQYF

D gene: -
V gene: TRBV11-2
J gene: TRBJ2-3
clone size: once
CDR3 DNA: TGTGCCAGCAGCTTAGCCCGGGATGCCACAGATACGCAGTATTTT
CDR3 protein: CASSLARDATDTQYF

D gene: TRBD2
V gene: TRBV29-1
J gene: TRBJ2-5
clone size: -
CDR3 DNA: TGTAGCGTTGCACTAGCGAATCAAGAGACCCAGTACTTC
CDR3 protein: CSVALANQETQYF

D gene: -
V gene: TRBV11-1
J gene: TRBJ2-3
clone size: -
CDR3 DNA: TGTGCCAGCAGCTTAGGGGCAGATACGCAGTATTTT
CDR3 protein: CASSLGADTQYF

D gene: -
V gene: TRBV6-4
J gene: TRBJ1-2
clone size: few
CDR3 DNA: TGTGCCAGCAGCAAGGGGGGGAACTATGGCTACACCTTC
CDR3 protein: CASSKGGNYGYTF

D gene: -
V gene: TRBV2
J gene: TRBJ2-7
clone size: -
CDR3 DNA: TGTGCCAGCAGTGCGGGGCCGGGACGGATCTATTACGAGCAGTACTTC
CDR3 protein: CASSAGPGRIYYEQYF

D gene: TRBD2
V gene: TRBV5-5
J gene: TRBJ2-1
clone size: -
CDR3 DNA: TGTGCCAGCAGCTTGAATCTAGCGGGGGAATCCTACAATGAGCAGTTCTTC
CDR3 protein: CASSLNLAGESYNEQFF

D gene: -
V gene: TRBV5-4
J gene: TRBJ2-7
clone size: -
CDR3 DNA: TGTGCCAGCTCTTTAGAGACCGAGCAGTACTTC
CDR3 protein: CASSLETEQYF

D gene: -
V gene: TRBV6-1
J gene: TRBJ2-3
clone size: -
CDR3 DNA: TGTGCCAGCAGTGAAAGAATGATCACTGGCACAGATACGCAGTATTTT
CDR3 protein: CASSERMITGTDTQYF

D gene: TRBD2
V gene: TRBV7-7
J gene: TRBJ2-3
clone size: -
CDR3 DNA: TGTGCCAGCAGCCCGGGGGGGTCAGATACGCAGTATTTT
CDR3 protein: CASSPGGSDTQYF

D gene: -
V gene: TRBV6-1
J gene: TRBJ1-5
clone size: -
CDR3 DNA: TGTGCCAGCAGCCTGGACAGTGGGCCAGGACAGCCCCAGCATTTT
CDR3 protein: CASSLDSGPGQPQHF

D gene: TRBD1
V gene: TRBV2
J gene: TRBJ2-7
clone size: -
CDR3 DNA: TGTGCCAGCAGTCGACAGGGGGCCCACGAGCAGTACTTC
CDR3 protein: CASSRQGAHEQYF

D gene: TRBD2
V gene: TRBV5-5
J gene: TRBJ2-3
clone size: -
CDR3 DNA: TGTGCCAGCAGCCTGACTAGCGGGAGACAGGGAGATACGCAGTATTTT
CDR3 protein: CASSLTSGRQGDTQYF

D gene: -
V gene: TRBV6-1
J gene: TRBJ1-4
clone size: few
CDR3 DNA: TGTGCCAGCAGTGAGCACAGGACTAATGAAAAACTGTTTTTT
CDR3 protein: CASSEHRTNEKLFF

D gene: -
V gene: TRBV6-6
J gene: TRBJ1-5
clone size: few
CDR3 DNA: TGTGCCAGCAGTCTCTACCAGGGTGTAGGTCAGCCCCAGCATTTT
CDR3 protein: CASSLYQGVGQPQHF

D gene: -
V gene: TRBV11-2
J gene: TRBJ2-1
clone size: once
CDR3 DNA: TGTGCCAGCAGCCTAGCTCGGAATGAGCAGTTCTTC
CDR3 protein: CASSLARNEQFF

D gene: -
V gene: TRBV28
J gene: TRBJ2-7
clone size: -
CDR3 DNA: TGTGCCAGCAGTTCCCACAGGGGAGGCTACGAGCAGTACTTC
CDR3 protein: CASSSHRGGYEQYF

D gene: -
V gene: TRBV9
J gene: TRBJ2-1
clone size: -
CDR3 DNA: TGTGCCAGCAGCGTAGCCGGTGAGCAGTTCTTC
CDR3 protein: CASSVAGEQFF

D gene: TRBD2
V gene: TRBV29-1
J gene: TRBJ2-1
clone size: -
CDR3 DNA: TGCAGCGCCTTGACTAGCGGGAGCTCCTACAATGAGCAGTTCTTC
CDR3 protein: CSALTSGSSYNEQFF

D gene: -
V gene: TRBV5-4
J gene: TRBJ2-7
clone size: few
CDR3 DNA: TGTGCCAGCAGCCTAGCGTCCTACGAGCAGTACTTC
CDR3 protein: CASSLASYEQYF

D gene: -
V gene: TRBV27
J gene: TRBJ1-5
clone size: -
CDR3 DNA: TGTGCCAGCAGTCTCCGCCTCGTCCCCAATCAGCCCCAGCATTTT
CDR3 protein: CASSLRLVPNQPQHF

D gene: -
V gene: TRBV19
J gene: TRBJ1-1
clone size: -
CDR3 DNA: TGTGCCAGTAGTATACCCAAGACAGGGAACACTGAAGCTTTCTTT
CDR3 protein: CASSIPKTGNTEAFF

D gene: -
V gene: TRBV7-9
J gene: TRBJ2-7
clone size: -
CDR3 DNA: TGTGCCAGCAGCTCGGGGGTTTACGAGCAGTACTTC
CDR3 protein: CASSSGVYEQYF

D gene: -
V gene: TRBV9
J gene: TRBJ2-1
clone size: -
CDR3 DNA: TGTGCCAGCAGCGTAGGGTTGGGCTACAATGAGCAGTTCTTC
CDR3 protein: CASSVGLGYNEQFF

D gene: -
V gene: TRBV5-6
J gene: TRBJ1-2
clone size: few
CDR3 DNA: TGTGCCAGCAGCGGGGGGCCAGGCCTTGTCCTCTATGGCTACACCTTC
CDR3 protein: CASSGGPGLVLYGYTF

D gene: TRBD1
V gene: TRBV19
J gene: TRBJ1-5
clone size: -
CDR3 DNA: TGTGCCAGTAGGAACGACAGGGGTGACCAGCCCCAGCATTTT
CDR3 protein: CASRNDRGDQPQHF

D gene: TRBD1
V gene: TRBV28
J gene: TRBJ1-1
clone size: -
CDR3 DNA: TGTGCCAGCAGTGACAGGGAGGGGACTGAAGCTTTCTTT
CDR3 protein: CASSDREGTEAFF

D gene: TRBD1
V gene: TRBV7-8
J gene: TRBJ2-1
clone size: -
CDR3 DNA: TGTGCCAGCAGCCGGACAGGGACGCAGTTCTTC
CDR3 protein: CASSRTGTQFF

D gene: TRBD1
V gene: TRBV19
J gene: TRBJ1-2
clone size: -
CDR3 DNA: TGTGCCAGTAGTATAGCCCCTAGACAGGGGACTAACTATGGCTACACCTTC
CDR3 protein: CASSIAPRQGTNYGYTF

D gene: -
V gene: TRBV28
J gene: TRBJ1-2
clone size: -
CDR3 DNA: TGTGCCAGCAGCACTCCCGGGACGGGCCCCTACTATGGCTACACCTTC
CDR3 protein: CASSTPGTGPYYGYTF

D gene: -
V gene: TRBV5-5
J gene: TRBJ1-1
clone size: -
CDR3 DNA: TGTGCCAGCAGCTTGGCCGTCAGGGGAGAAGCTTTCTTT
CDR3 protein: CASSLAVRGEAFF

D gene: -
V gene: TRBV10-3
J gene: TRBJ1-5
clone size: -
CDR3 DNA: TGTGCCATCAGTGAGGGACAGTCATCCAATCAGCCCCAGCATTTT
CDR3 protein: CAISEGQSSNQPQHF

D gene: -
V gene: TRBV6-5
J gene: TRBJ1-1
clone size: medium-sized
CDR3 DNA: TGTGCCAGCGGCCCGGGCTACACTGAAGCTTTCTTT
CDR3 protein: CASGPGYTEAFF

D gene: TRBD1
V gene: TRBV6-5
J gene: TRBJ2-1
clone size: once
CDR3 DNA: TGTGCCAGCAGCTCGGACAGGAGCTCCTACAATGAGCAGTTCTTC
CDR3 protein: CASSSDRSSYNEQFF